This T cell receptor beta chain is drawn from a study of coeliac disease. The study's findings and limits: Most TRB amino acid sequences occurred in only one sample. In active celiac disease, intraepithelial and lamina propria TRB and TRG repertoires were less clonal than controls. According to the authors, this method cannot detect gliadin-specific T cells in an unbiased way.

This clone showed up just once. What it recognizes is unknown. V lost 6 bases to trimming and J lost 0 bases, with 15 bases between them. The CDR3 has 15 residues. Germline CDR1 is MNHEY and CDR2 is SMNVEV (reference sequence). TCRdb keeps only in-frame clones here, not all; method: immunoSEQ multiplex PCR. This table holds approximately 5,400 clones, approximately 50% found once. The specimen was intraepithelial lymphocytes from the gut. The TCR was taken from a woman under 40 with active celiac disease. The chain employs TRBV27 and TRBJ2-7; weak D call: TRBD1 (5 bases). The CDR3 here is CASSRSWGSSYEQYF. The CDR3 nucleotides read TGTGCCAGCAGCCGTAGCTGGGGCAGCTCCTACGAGCAGTACTTC.